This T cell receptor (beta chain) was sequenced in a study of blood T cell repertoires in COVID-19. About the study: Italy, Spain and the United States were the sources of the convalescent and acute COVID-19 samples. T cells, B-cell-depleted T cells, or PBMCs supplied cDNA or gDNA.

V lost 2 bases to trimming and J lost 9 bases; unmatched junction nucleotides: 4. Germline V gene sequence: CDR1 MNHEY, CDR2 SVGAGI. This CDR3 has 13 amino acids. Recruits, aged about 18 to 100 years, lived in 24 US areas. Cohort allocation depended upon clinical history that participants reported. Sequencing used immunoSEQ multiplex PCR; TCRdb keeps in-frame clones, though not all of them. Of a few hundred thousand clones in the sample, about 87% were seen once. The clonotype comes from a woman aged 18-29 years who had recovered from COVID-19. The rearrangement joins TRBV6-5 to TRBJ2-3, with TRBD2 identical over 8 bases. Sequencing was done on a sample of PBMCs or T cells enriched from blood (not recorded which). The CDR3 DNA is TGTGCCAGCAGTTACGCCGGGGGGGTGACGCAGTATTTT. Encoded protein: CASSYAGGVTQYF.